This passage covers 7 T cell receptor beta chains from one sample sequenced in a study of blood T cell repertoires in COVID-19 (TCRdb year 2020). The library was obtained by the immunoSEQ multiplex PCR assay. Here the immuneACCESS table is served through TCRdb, limited to in-frame sequences with V and J called. Missing clones are a known gap in these copies; in checked studies unresolved V genes cover under half, and the rest lacks a known reason. The sample contains fewer than 200,000 clones, 88% of them found a single time. About 26% of the sample rests with the top ten. The specimen was peripheral blood. Receptor source: a man in his sixties with acute or convalescent COVID-19.

The gene calls are TRBV14 and TRBJ1-1; weak D call: TRBD1 (5 bases). The CDR3 length is 17 residues. In germline, CDR1 is SGHDN, CDR2 FVKESK. Trimming pared 3 bases from V and 0 bases from J, leaving 17 bases between. The CDR3 bases are TGTGCCAGCAGCCAGAGATACAGCGGGGGAATGAACACTGAAGCTTTCTTT. It is translated as CASSQRYSGGMNTEAFF.

The chain is built from TRBV27 and TRBJ1-6, with 9 bases lining up with TRBD1. Germline loops: CDR1 MNHEY, CDR2 SMNVEV (reference sequence). V lost 7 bases to trimming and J lost 6 bases; unmatched junction nucleotides: 7. This CDR3 is built from 15 residues. CDR3 region: CASTLGQGINSPLHF. As DNA, the CDR3 is TGTGCCAGCACCCTAGGACAGGGGATTAATTCACCCCTCCACTTT.

This clone was detected once. The rearrangement links TRBV2 to TRBJ1-5; TRBD1 is a possible D gene (5 bases). CDR1 is SNHLY and CDR2 is FYNNEI in the germline V gene. The CDR3 length is 15 residues. V was shortened by 8 bases and J by 1 base, with 15 bases between the two germline ends. DNA for the CDR3: TGTGCCAGCCACGGGGGTACGCAGAGCAATCAGCCCCAGCATTTT. This codes for CASHGGTQSNQPQHF.

This clone was counted between two and nine times. The chain recombines TRBV11-2 with TRBJ2-7; 7 nucleotides match TRBD1. The CDR3 consists of 13 residues. The germline gives CDR1 SGHAT, CDR2 FQNNGV. The trim removed 3 bases at V and 2 bases at J, leaving 1 base unmatched. CDR3 sequence reads: CASSLGTAYEQYV. CDR3 nucleotides: TGTGCCAGCAGCTTGGGGACAGCCTACGAGCAGTACGTC.

The rearrangement links TRBV9 to TRBJ2-3; TRBD2 agrees at 10 bases. CDR3 size: 12 residues. After removal of 4 bases from V and 10 bases from J, the junction contained 3 bases not matched to a gene. Germline V lookup: CDR1 SGDLS, CDR2 YYNGEE. In DNA, the CDR3 is TGTGCCAGCAGCCCAGCGGGGGGGGCGCAGTATTTT. As protein: CASSPAGGAQYF.

V and J are TRBV18 and TRBJ2-3; 11 nucleotides line up with TRBD1. Trimming cost V 0 bases and J 2 bases; bases outside gene matches: 13. CDR1 and CDR2 from the germline V gene are KGHSH and LQKENI. The CDR3 runs to 20 residues. For the CDR3, the DNA is TGTGCCAGCTCACCACCGAAGGGACAGGGGGACCTCAATTACACAGATACGCAGTATTTT. It translates to CASSPPKGQGDLNYTDTQYF. Supplemented by reference TRBV18 and TRBJ2-3, the full variable domain reads NAGVMQNPRHLVRRRGQEARLRCSPMKGHSHVYWYRQLPEEGLKFMVYLQKENIIDESGMPKERFSAEFPKEGPSILRIQQVVRGDSAAYFCASSPPKGQGDLNYTDTQYFGPGTRLTVL.

The rearrangement joins TRBV7-9 to TRBJ1-6, with D possibly being TRBD1 (5 bases). Trimming stripped 1 base from V and 9 bases from J, with 16 bases between. Germline-derived CDR1 and CDR2 are SEHNR and FQNEAQ (reference sequence). The CDR3 has 16 residues. CDR3 sequence reads: CASSLGAGLTGSPLHF. In DNA form, the CDR3 reads TGTGCCAGCAGCTTAGGGGCAGGGTTAACCGGTTCACCCCTCCACTTT. The whole variable domain, filled in from reference TRBV7-9 and TRBJ1-6, reads DTGVSQNPRHKITKRGQNVTFRCDPISEHNRLYWYRQTLGQGPEFLTYFQNEAQLEKSRLLSDRFSAERPKGSFSTLEIQRTEQGDSAMYLCASSLGAGLTGSPLHFGNGTRLTVT.